This T cell receptor (beta chain) is from a study of blood T cell repertoires in COVID-19 (TCRdb year 2020). In the study overall: Samples from collaborators originated in the United States, Italy and Spain and spanned both the acute and convalescent phases of COVID-19. The material from the prospective study consisted of cDNA or gDNA derived from T cells, B-cell-depleted T cells, or PBMCs. The dataset comprised deeply sampled blood TCRbeta repertoires from subjects exposed to, actively infected with, or recovered from COVID-19. The repertoires were released in a freely available public database meant as a resource for research on the immune response to SARS-CoV-2. The samples were drawn from two sources: the first 160 participants of the ongoing ImmuneRACE study, and 1,000 to 1,500 subjects contributed by 6 global collaborators. A de-identified subject ID, COVID-19 status, age in years and sex were almost always included in the sample metadata. HLA class I and class II types, where available, came from metadata supplied by the sample provider rather than from assay-based typing. The full study reports these points: How much clinical and demographic metadata was included differed by source and by participant, and the metadata was provided uncurated.

TCRbeta CDR3 regions were amplified from genomic DNA using the immunoSEQ Assay, a bias-controlled multiplex PCR. The authors' pipeline ran thus. Nucleated cell counts per sample were estimated from amplification of reference gene primers within the assay. Sequence reads were collapsed and filtered to measure the absolute abundance of every unique TCRbeta CDR3 rearrangement. For each sample, productive Simpson clonality was calculated as the square root of Simpson's diversity index across productive rearrangements. TCRdb's version of the immuneACCESS table is confined to in-frame rearrangements and falls short of the full clone set. An unresolved V gene accounts for under half of the shortfall where checked; the remainder is of unknown origin. Clone size and V and J calls were adopted from that table, with D and trimming inferred from the DNA. The sample table lists 250,000 to 300,000 clones, about 88% of them with a count of one. The top ten clones comprise 3.5% to 5% of the sample.

Participants in the prospective study were enrolled through a virtual design, were aged about 18 to 100 years, and lived in roughly 26 United States geographic areas. To assign participants to cohorts, the prospective study relied on clinical history that participants themselves reported in a screening survey and a study questionnaire. Each participant in the prospective study had whole blood, serum and a nasopharyngeal or oropharyngeal swab collected by mobile phlebotomists. Additional blood draws and questionnaires over an approximately 2-month period could optionally be provided by prospective study participants. Before DNA extraction, prospective study blood samples were shipped either frozen or at room temperature. CDR1 is given as SNHLY and CDR2 as FYNNEI, both from the germline V gene. Spanning cysteine to phenylalanine, the CDR3 consists of 14 amino acids. CDR3 DNA is the only sequence kept; it has 42 bases, read in frame from the first base. V is cut by 6 bases and J by 4 bases, and the space between the germline ends is 10 bases.

A note on this clone: Its recognized antigen is unknown. Within one base of it there is no much larger clone, and no base qualities were kept.

The rearrangement joined TRBV2 to TRBJ2-6; the D segment could be TRBD2, given 5 matching bases. Sequencing was performed on PBMCs or T cells enriched from blood (not recorded which). The origin of this receptor is a man aged 30 to 39 with acute COVID-19. The CDR3 reads CASRSRGGANVLTF. The base sequence is TGTGCCAGCAGGTCCCGGGGAGGGGCCAACGTCCTGACTTTC.